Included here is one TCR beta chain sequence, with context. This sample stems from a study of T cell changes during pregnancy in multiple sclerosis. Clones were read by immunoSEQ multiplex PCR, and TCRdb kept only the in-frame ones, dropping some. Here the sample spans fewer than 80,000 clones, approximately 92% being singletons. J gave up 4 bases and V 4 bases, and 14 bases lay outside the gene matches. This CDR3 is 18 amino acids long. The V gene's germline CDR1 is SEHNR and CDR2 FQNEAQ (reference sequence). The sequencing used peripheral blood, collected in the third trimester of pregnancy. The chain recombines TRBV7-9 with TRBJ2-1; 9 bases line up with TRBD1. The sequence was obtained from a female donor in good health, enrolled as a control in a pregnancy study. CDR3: CASSSDWLPGQGYNEQFF. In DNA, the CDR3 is TGTGCCAGCAGCTCCGACTGGTTACCGGGACAGGGATACAATGAGCAGTTCTTC.